The TCR beta chain under discussion was sequenced for a study of spatial heterogeneity in lung cancer. At the level of the study: Among detected sequences, beta-chain ones consistently exceeded alpha-chain ones in number.

Unmatched junction bases numbered 1, after V lost 8 bases and J lost 0 bases. Germline CDR1 and CDR2: MNHEY and SVGEGT. The length of the CDR3 is 13 residues. A single record per CDR3 protein comes from TCRdb applying MiXCR to the 5' RACE reads. The sample yields around 89,000 distinct CDR3 sequences, less than 15% seen once. This clonotype occurred a few times. Time point of the sample: sample taken at primary tumor resection. Source: PBMCs, taken at surgery. The J gene is TRBJ2-1, the V gene TRBV6-2 or TRBV6-3, with TRBD1 identical over 7 bases. This sequence originates from a male donor with early-stage non-small cell lung cancer. CDR3 coding DNA: TGTGCCAGCCGGGACAGCTCCTACAATGAGCAGTTCTTC. Amino acid sequence: CASRDSSYNEQFF.